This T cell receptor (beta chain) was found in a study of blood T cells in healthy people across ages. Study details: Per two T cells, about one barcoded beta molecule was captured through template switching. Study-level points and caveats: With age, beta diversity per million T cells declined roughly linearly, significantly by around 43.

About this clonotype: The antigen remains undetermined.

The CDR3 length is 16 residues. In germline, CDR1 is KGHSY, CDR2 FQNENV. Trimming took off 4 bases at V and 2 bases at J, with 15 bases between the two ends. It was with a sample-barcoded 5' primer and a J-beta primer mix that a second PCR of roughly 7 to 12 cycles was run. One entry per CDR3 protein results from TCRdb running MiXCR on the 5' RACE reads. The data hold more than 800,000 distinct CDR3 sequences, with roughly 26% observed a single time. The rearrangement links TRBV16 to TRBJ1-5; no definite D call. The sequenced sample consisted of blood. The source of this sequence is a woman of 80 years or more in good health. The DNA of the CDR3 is TGTGCCAGCAGCCCTGGAGGAGGGAGGCGCAATCAGCCCCAGCATTTT. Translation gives CASSPGGGRRNQPQHF.